This passage covers 27 T cell receptor beta chains from one sample sequenced in a study of T cell repertoires in cytomegalovirus infection. TCRdb independently ran MiXCR on the reads; one entry per CDR3 protein. Of 310,000 or so distinct CDR3 sequences listed, more than 20% were seen once; the top ten hold approximately 15%. Sequenced input: PBMCs. The receptor source for this set is a human donor in good health (CMV status not recorded). Some clones in this sample may be carry-over from other donors' samples.

DNA of the CDR3: TGTGCCAGCAGTGGACAGGGTGGGTCAGATACGCAGTATTTT. Its protein is CASSGQGGSDTQYF. J is TRBJ2-3 and V is TRBV28; 8 positions agree with TRBD1. CDR1 is MDHEN and CDR2 is SYDVKM in the germline V gene. CDR3 length: 14 residues. Trimming at V came to 5 bases and at J to 4 bases, leaving 5 bases not matched to a gene.

The V gene is TRBV6-2 or TRBV6-3, the J gene TRBJ2-7, with 9 bases fitting TRBD2. Germline loops: CDR1 MNHEY, CDR2 SVGEGT. The CDR3 has 15 amino acids. V lost 6 bases to trimming and J lost 2 bases; unmatched junction nucleotides: 8. CDR3 sequence (DNA): TGTGCCAGCAGCGAAGGACTAGCGCTGACCTACGAGCAGTACTTC. Amino acid sequence: CASSEGLALTYEQYF.

The chain uses TRBV11-2 and TRBJ2-7; the match to TRBD2 covers 12 bases. Looked up from germline, CDR1 is SGHAT and CDR2 is FQNNGV. This CDR3 region has 16 residues. V shed 5 bases and J 5 bases; nucleotides not matched to a gene: 10. The CDR3 coding sequence is TGTGCCAGCAGCCCGAGGACTAGCGGGACAACCAACGAGCAGTACTTC. This sequence encodes CASSPRTSGTTNEQYF.

In this sample, this clonotype turned up a few times. The chain is built from TRBV7-3 and TRBJ1-1; TRBD1 is a possible D gene (6 bases). V was cut by 2 bases and J by 4 bases, with 17 bases left in between. This CDR3 is 16 amino acids long. Germline V gene data show CDR1 as SGHTA and CDR2 as FQGTGA. The CDR3 region is CASSLHLGGASTEAFF. The CDR3 nucleotides are TGTGCCAGCAGCTTACATTTAGGGGGTGCGAGCACTGAAGCTTTCTTT.

This clonotype was counted only a few times. CDR3 in DNA: TGTGCCAGCAGCTTGGTCGGACAGGGGGTACAGGAGCAGTACTTC. This gives the protein CASSLVGQGVQEQYF. This chain links TRBV5-6 with TRBJ2-7; 10 bases line up with TRBD1. CDR1 is SGHDT, CDR2 YYEEEE, per germline. The CDR3 loop spans 15 amino acids. The ends lost 0 bases at V and 7 bases at J; junction bases unmatched: 7.

The chain uses TRBV29-1 and TRBJ2-1; the match to TRBD2 covers 8 bases. CDR1 is SQVTM, CDR2 ANQGSEA, per germline. Germline trimming cut 5 bases from V and 5 bases from J; bases unmatched to any gene: 5. The CDR3 loop spans 13 amino acids. The CDR3 DNA reads TGCAGCGTTCGGCGGGAGGCCCACAATGAGCAGTTCTTC. Its protein product is CSVRREAHNEQFF.

The CDR3, as DNA: TGTGCCAGCAGCCTTAACCCCGAGGGGACCCAGTACTTC. It encodes CASSLNPEGTQYF. The chain has TRBV12-3 or TRBV12-4 and TRBJ2-5, with D possibly TRBD2 on 5 matching bases. The CDR3 totals 13 residues. V was cut by 6 bases and J by 7 bases, with 15 bases left in between.

The V and J genes are TRBV28 and TRBJ2-7; 7 bases map to TRBD1. The CDR3 is made up of 13 amino acids. Per the germline V gene, CDR1 is MDHEN and CDR2 is SYDVKM. Trimming cost V 11 bases and J 3 bases; bases outside gene matches: 10. CDR3: CAGYAGTVYEQYF. The DNA for the CDR3 is TGTGCCGGCTACGCCGGGACAGTCTACGAGCAGTACTTC.

The V call is TRBV6-2 or TRBV6-3, the J call TRBJ2-1, with 10 positions matching TRBD2. The V segment lost 7 bases and the J segment 4 bases; nucleotides outside the gene matches: 4. Germline CDR1 and CDR2: MNHEY and SVGEGT. The CDR3 consists of 14 residues. CDR3 residues: CASKRLAGYNEQFF. In nucleotides, the CDR3 is TGTGCCAGCAAACGACTAGCGGGTTACAATGAGCAGTTCTTC.

This chain's CDR3 is CASSLNRADYNEQFF. The DNA of the CDR3 is TGCGCCAGCAGCTTAAACAGGGCTGACTACAATGAGCAGTTCTTC. The V and J genes are TRBV5-1 and TRBJ2-1, with D perhaps TRBD1 (6 bases). Trimming removed 2 bases at V and 3 bases at J, with 12 bases between. The CDR3 loop spans 15 amino acids. The germline V gene has CDR1 SGHRS and CDR2 YFSETQ.

This clonotype was counted between two and nine times. The V gene is TRBV10-3, the J gene TRBJ2-6; tentative D call: TRBD2 (5 bases). CDR1 is ENHRY, CDR2 SYGVKD, per germline. Trimming pared 4 bases from V and 0 bases from J, leaving 10 bases between. CDR3 length equals 16 residues. CDR3 in DNA: TGTGCCATCAGTGTGGGAGCTCTCTCTGGGGCCAACGTCCTGACTTTC. Translated: CAISVGALSGANVLTF.

In regard to this clonotype: One end of the junction fails to match germline, which may point to a read error. This chain connects TRBV5-3 to TRBJ2-2; TRBD1 agrees at 8 bases. TRBV5-3 is sorted into the ORF group, with uncertain function. This CDR3 comprises 16 residues. DNA for the CDR3: TGTGCCAGCAGCTTCAGTCAGGGGGCTGTTACCGGGGAGCTGTTTTTT. Protein sequence: CASSFSQGAVTGELFF.

In its sample, this clonotype was seen many times. The chain recombines TRBV7-2 with TRBJ2-3; D call uncertain. Trimming took 10 bases from V and 4 from J, leaving 12 bases between them. CDR1 and CDR2 (germline): SGHTA, FQGNSA. This CDR3 spans 12 amino acids. The CDR3 coding sequence is TGTGCCACCCAAGCTGTGGCAGATACGCAGTATTTT. This gives the protein CATQAVADTQYF.

This clonotype was counted at least ten times. The chain joins TRBV7-6 to TRBJ1-5, with 10 bases fitting TRBD1. Losses at the gene ends were 4 bases for V and 0 bases for J; bases not matched to a gene: 15. The CDR3 is 20 amino acids. Germline V gene data show CDR1 as SGHVS and CDR2 as FNYEAQ. The CDR3 reads CASSSPFRGQGINSNQPQHF. CDR3 coding DNA: TGTGCCAGCAGCTCCCCTTTCCGGGGACAGGGGATTAATAGCAATCAGCCCCAGCATTTT.

This clonotype showed up just a few times. The V gene is TRBV7-2, the J gene TRBJ2-2; 11 positions match TRBD2. The V segment lost 5 bases and the J segment 6 bases; nucleotides outside the gene matches: 8. Looked up from germline, CDR1 is SGHTA and CDR2 is FQGNSA. The CDR3 has 16 amino acids. This chain's CDR3 is CASSPVAGGRSGELFF. The CDR3 DNA reads TGTGCCAGCAGCCCCGTAGCGGGAGGGCGCTCCGGGGAGCTGTTTTTT.

There are many counts of this clonotype. The chain employs TRBV10-3 and TRBJ2-3, with 7 nucleotides matching TRBD1. This CDR3 comprises 15 residues. Losses at the gene ends were 3 bases for V and 2 bases for J; bases not matched to a gene: 5. Looked up from germline, CDR1 is ENHRY and CDR2 is SYGVKD. The CDR3: CAISEGGGFTDTQYF. The CDR3, as DNA: TGTGCCATCAGTGAAGGGGGCGGCTTCACAGATACGCAGTATTTT.

This clonotype showed up many times. The chain has TRBV7-9 and TRBJ2-7; D gene uncertain. Germline CDR1 is SEHNR and CDR2 is FQNEAQ (reference sequence). V dropped 4 bases and J dropped 3 bases, with 16 bases sitting between them. CDR3 length: 15 residues. CDR3 in amino acids: CASSSPSVVGYEQYF. The CDR3 nucleotides read TGTGCCAGCAGCTCTCCCTCGGTCGTAGGCTACGAGCAGTACTTC.

This clonotype showed up many times. J is TRBJ2-1 and V is TRBV7-9; 8 nucleotides align to TRBD2. The CDR3 has 14 amino acids. V was pared by 5 bases and J by 4 bases, with 4 bases of the junction left unmatched. Per germline, CDR1 SEHNR and CDR2 FQNEAQ (reference sequence). The CDR3 nucleotides are TGTGCCAGCAGCCTCGGGGGGGATTACAATGAGCAGTTCTTC. This gives the protein CASSLGGDYNEQFF.

The chain links TRBV7-9 to TRBJ1-1, with D perhaps matching TRBD1 (5 bases). This CDR3 region has 16 residues. V lost 5 bases and J lost 8, with 24 bases in between. Germline V gene lookup returns CDR1 SEHNR and CDR2 FQNEAQ (reference sequence). The CDR3 nucleotides are TGTGCCAGCAGCAGAACCGGGACCTTGGTTGGACCCGAAGCTTTCTTT. This gives the protein CASSRTGTLVGPEAFF.

The chain carries TRBV20-1 and TRBJ2-1; 9 bases match TRBD2. This CDR3 has 18 residues. Trimming at V came to 5 bases and at J to 0 bases, leaving 14 bases not matched to a gene. The germline V gene has CDR1 DFQATT and CDR2 SNEGSKA (reference sequence). The CDR3 region has the DNA TGCAGTGCTCCCAGGGGAGCGGGAGGAACAACCTCCTACAATGAGCAGTTCTTC. Its protein is CSAPRGAGGTTSYNEQFF.

The chain uses TRBV11-2 and TRBJ2-1; 8 positions match TRBD1. This CDR3 has 16 residues. J lost 1 base, V lost 5 bases, and 7 bases had no gene match. Germline CDR1 reads SGHAT; CDR2 reads FQNNGV. CDR3 sequence reads: CASSVSNRGSYNEQFF. CDR3 bases: TGTGCCAGCAGCGTTAGCAACAGGGGGTCCTACAATGAGCAGTTCTTC. Full variable domain (missing parts from reference TRBV11-2 and TRBJ2-1): EAGVAQSPRYKIIEKRQSVAFWCNPISGHATLYWYQQILGQGPKLLIQFQNNGVVDDSQLPKDRFSAERLKGVDSTLKIQPAKLEDSAVYLCASSVSNRGSYNEQFFGPGTRLTVL.

V is TRBV28 and J is TRBJ1-1, with 7 bases fitting TRBD1. This CDR3 has 14 residues. Looked up from germline, CDR1 is MDHEN and CDR2 is SYDVKM. J lost 0 bases, V lost 6 bases, and 4 bases had no gene match. The CDR3 coding sequence is TGTGCCAGCAGGAGGACAGGAATGAACACTGAAGCTTTCTTT. Translated, it gives CASRRTGMNTEAFF.

The genes are TRBV28 and TRBJ2-7; 7 bases fit TRBD1. CDR1 is MDHEN and CDR2 is SYDVKM in the germline V gene. This CDR3 region has 13 residues. V dropped 8 bases and J dropped 6; count of bases not matched to a gene: 10. CDR3: CASAPGQRFEQYF. CDR3 bases: TGTGCCAGCGCTCCGGGACAGCGCTTCGAGCAGTACTTC.

V usage is TRBV11-2 and J usage is TRBJ2-7, with D hard to call. Deletions cut 3 bases from V and 4 bases from J, with 13 bases between. Germline-derived CDR1 and CDR2 are SGHAT and FQNNGV. This CDR3 contains 14 residues. CDR3 coding DNA: TGTGCCAGCAGCTTGGCCGTGGGAATGTACGAGCAGTACGTC. Residues: CASSLAVGMYEQYV.

This CDR3 is CSARERGRGFQPQHF. CDR3 sequence (DNA): TGCAGTGCTAGAGAACGCGGCAGGGGTTTCCAGCCCCAGCATTTT. The chain joins TRBV20-1 to TRBJ1-5; a weak D match, TRBD1 (6 bases). Trimming cost V 0 bases and J 7 bases, with 16 bases left between them. This CDR3 spans 15 amino acids. Looked up from germline, CDR1 is DFQATT and CDR2 is SNEGSKA (reference sequence).

J is TRBJ2-5 and V is TRBV5-1; D is unclear. V lost 5 bases and J 3 bases, leaving 11 bases between the germline ends. Germline V CDR1 and CDR2: SGHRS, YFSETQ. The CDR3 extends over 13 amino acids. This chain's CDR3 is CASSSRWEETQYF. CDR3 bases: TGCGCCAGCAGTTCGCGATGGGAAGAGACCCAGTACTTC.

The rearrangement links TRBV11-2 to TRBJ2-1, with a weak D call TRBD2 (7 bases). Germline V gives CDR1 SGHAT, CDR2 FQNNGV. V lost 1 base and J lost 13, with 17 bases in between. The CDR3 has 14 residues. The CDR3 reads CASSLGGGGAGQFF. DNA of the CDR3: TGTGCCAGCAGCTTAGGGGGTGGGGGGGCCGGACAGTTCTTC.